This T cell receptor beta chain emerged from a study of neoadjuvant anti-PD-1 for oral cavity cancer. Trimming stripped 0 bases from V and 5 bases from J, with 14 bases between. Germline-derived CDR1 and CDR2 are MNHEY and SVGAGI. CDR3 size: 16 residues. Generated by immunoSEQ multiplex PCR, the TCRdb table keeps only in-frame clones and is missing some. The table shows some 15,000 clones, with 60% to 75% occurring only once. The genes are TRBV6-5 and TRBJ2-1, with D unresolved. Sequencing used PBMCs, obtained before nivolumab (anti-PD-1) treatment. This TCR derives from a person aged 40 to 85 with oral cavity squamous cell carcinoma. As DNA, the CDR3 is TGTGCCAGCAGTTACTCTCTTAGTTATGGAGACAATGAGCAGTTCTTC. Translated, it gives CASSYSLSYGDNEQFF.